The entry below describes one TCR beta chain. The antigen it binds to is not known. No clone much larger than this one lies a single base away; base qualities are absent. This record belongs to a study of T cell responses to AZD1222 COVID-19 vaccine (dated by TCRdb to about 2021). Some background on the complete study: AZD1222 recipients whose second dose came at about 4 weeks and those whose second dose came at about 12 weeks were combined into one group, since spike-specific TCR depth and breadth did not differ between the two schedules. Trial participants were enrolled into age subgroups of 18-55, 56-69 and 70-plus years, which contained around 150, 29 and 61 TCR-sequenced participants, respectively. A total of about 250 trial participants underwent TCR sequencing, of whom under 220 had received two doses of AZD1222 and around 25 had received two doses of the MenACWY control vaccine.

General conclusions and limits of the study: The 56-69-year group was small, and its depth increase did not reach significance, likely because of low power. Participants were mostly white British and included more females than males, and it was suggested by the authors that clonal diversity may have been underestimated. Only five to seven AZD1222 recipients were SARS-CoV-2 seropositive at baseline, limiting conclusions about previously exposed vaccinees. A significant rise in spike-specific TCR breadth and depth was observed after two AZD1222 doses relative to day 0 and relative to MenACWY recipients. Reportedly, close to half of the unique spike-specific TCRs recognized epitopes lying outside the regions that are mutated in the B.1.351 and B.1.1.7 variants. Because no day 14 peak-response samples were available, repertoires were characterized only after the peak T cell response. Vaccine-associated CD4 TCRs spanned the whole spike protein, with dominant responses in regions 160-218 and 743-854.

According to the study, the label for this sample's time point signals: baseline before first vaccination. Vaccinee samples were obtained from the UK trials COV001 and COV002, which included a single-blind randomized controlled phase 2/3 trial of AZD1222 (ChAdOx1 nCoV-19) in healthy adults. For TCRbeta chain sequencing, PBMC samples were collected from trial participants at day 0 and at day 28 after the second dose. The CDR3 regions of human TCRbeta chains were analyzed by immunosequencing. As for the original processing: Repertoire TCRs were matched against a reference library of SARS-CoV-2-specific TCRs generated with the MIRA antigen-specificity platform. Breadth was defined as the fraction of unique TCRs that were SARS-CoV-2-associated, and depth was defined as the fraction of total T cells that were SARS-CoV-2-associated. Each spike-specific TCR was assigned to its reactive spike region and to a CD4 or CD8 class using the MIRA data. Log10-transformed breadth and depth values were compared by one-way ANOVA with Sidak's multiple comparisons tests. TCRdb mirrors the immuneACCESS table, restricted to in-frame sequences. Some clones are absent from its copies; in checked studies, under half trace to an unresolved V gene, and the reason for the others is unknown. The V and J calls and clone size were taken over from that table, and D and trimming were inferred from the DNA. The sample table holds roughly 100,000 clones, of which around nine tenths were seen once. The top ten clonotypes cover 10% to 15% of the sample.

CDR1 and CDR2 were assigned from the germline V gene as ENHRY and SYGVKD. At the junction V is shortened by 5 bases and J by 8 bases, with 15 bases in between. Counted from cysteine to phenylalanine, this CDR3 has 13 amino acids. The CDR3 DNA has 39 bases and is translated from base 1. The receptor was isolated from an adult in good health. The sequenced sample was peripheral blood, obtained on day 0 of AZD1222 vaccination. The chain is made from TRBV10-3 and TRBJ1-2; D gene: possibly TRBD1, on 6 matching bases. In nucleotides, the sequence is TGTGCCATCAGTATCCGGGACACCGGCGGCTACACCTTC. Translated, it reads CAISIRDTGGYTF.